Reported below is one T cell receptor beta chain. The V gene lost 0 bases and the J gene lost 2 bases, with 9 bases spanning the gap. CDR1 is SGHDT, CDR2 YYEEEE, per germline. The CDR3 is 14 residues long. CD8+ and CD4+ T cells from blood underwent TCR beta sequencing, which was carried out in a high-throughput format. FACS was used to enrich TEMRA cells, whereas the CD8+ and CD4+ T cells were obtained by negative isolation. These data originate in a study of CD8 T cells in Susac syndrome. The RNA input was 0.5 to 1 ug, and it was reverse transcribed with random hexamers. TCRdb re-derived calls from the immunoSEQ multiplex PCR reads in MiXCR, one entry per CDR3 protein. This table has about 180,000 distinct CDR3 sequences, roughly 95% appearing once.

The sequence was collected from a human donor with multiple sclerosis. Sequencing was done on a sample of CD8+ T cells from PBMCs. The J gene is TRBJ2-7, the V gene TRBV5-6; D is ambiguous. The DNA for the CDR3 is TGTGCCAGCAGCTTGGCTAATAAGCCCTACGAGCAGTACTTC. It encodes CASSLANKPYEQYF.